One and the same sample provided the 18 T cell receptor beta chains below, sequenced in a study of T-cell memory formation after mild COVID-19. TCRdb re-analysed the 5' RACE reads in MiXCR, keeping a single row per CDR3 protein. Here the sample spans 470,000 or so distinct CDR3 sequences, over 15% being singletons. What was sequenced was PBMCs or a T cell subset sorted from them (not recorded which). The receptors originated from an adult woman who had mild COVID-19 (a few samples of this study predate the infection). Cell type and time point are not known.

This clonotype was recorded a few times. The chain is built from TRBV3-1 and TRBJ2-5; 12 bases are a match to TRBD2. The V gene end was trimmed by 6 bases and the J gene end by 3 bases; junction bases not matched to a gene: 8. The CDR3 is 16 amino acids. Germline CDR1 is LGHDT and CDR2 is YNNKEL (reference sequence). Here the CDR3 DNA reads TGTGCCAGCAGACATCGACTAGCGGGAGCGGAAGAGACCCAGTACTTC. The encoded protein is CASRHRLAGAEETQYF.

This clonotype was counted a few times. The chain joins TRBV7-6 to TRBJ2-7; no definite D call. The CDR3 runs 13 residues. V was pared by 5 bases and J by 6 bases, with 14 bases between. Germline CDR1 is SGHVS and CDR2 is FNYEAQ. The CDR3 bases are TGTGCCAGCAGCATCGGCGCCTCGGGCGAGCAGTACTTC. This sequence encodes CASSIGASGEQYF.

This clonotype was seen more than once but under ten times. The J gene is TRBJ1-4, the V gene TRBV6-2 or TRBV6-3, with D uncertain. Germline V CDR1 and CDR2: MNHEY, SVGEGT. This CDR3 is built from 14 residues. Trimming cost V 6 bases and J 4 bases, with 12 bases left between them. Here the CDR3 reads CASSLLRGNEKLFF. The DNA of the CDR3 is TGTGCCAGCAGCCTATTACGTGGTAATGAAAAACTGTTTTTT.

This clonotype has a count of ten or more. This chain uses TRBV18 with TRBJ1-2; TRBD1 matches 10 bases. V was pared by 3 bases and J by 3 bases, with 7 bases of the junction left unmatched. There are 16 residues in the CDR3. The germline V gene has CDR1 KGHSH and CDR2 LQKENI. The CDR3 sequence is CASSPRQGARDYGYTF. CDR3 coding DNA: TGTGCCAGCTCACCGCGACAGGGGGCGAGAGACTATGGCTACACCTTC. Full variable domain (rest looked up from reference TRBV18 and TRBJ1-2): NAGVMQNPRHLVRRRGQEARLRCSPMKGHSHVYWYRQLPEEGLKFMVYLQKENIIDESGMPKERFSAEFPKEGPSILRIQQVVRGDSAAYFCASSPRQGARDYGYTFGSGTRLTVV.

This chain uses TRBV6-5 with TRBJ1-2, with TRBD1 identical over 7 bases. The length of the CDR3 is 16 residues. V was clipped by 4 bases and J by 5 bases; unmatched bases: 13. The germline V gene has CDR1 MNHEY and CDR2 SVGAGI. CDR3 sequence: CASSSSIRQGGYGYTF. Written as DNA, the CDR3 is TGTGCCAGCAGTTCCTCGATCCGACAGGGCGGGTATGGCTACACCTTC.

A few counts support this clonotype. V and J are TRBV20-1 and TRBJ2-3; D is possibly TRBD1 or TRBD2 (5 bases each). This CDR3 is built from 15 residues. Trimming stripped 2 bases from V and 0 bases from J, with 12 bases between. Germline-derived CDR1 and CDR2 are DFQATT and SNEGSKA (reference sequence). The CDR3 spells CSARTGTTSTDTQYF. The DNA of the CDR3 is TGCAGTGCTAGAACCGGGACGACTAGCACAGATACGCAGTATTTT.

The J gene is TRBJ1-1, the V gene TRBV10-3; D is uncertain. The V end was cut by 4 bases, the J end by 0 bases, with 6 bases between. Germline V gene data show CDR1 as ENHRY and CDR2 as SYGVKD. CDR3 length equals 13 residues. CDR3 sequence: CAISGALNTEAFF. The DNA of the CDR3 is TGTGCCATCAGTGGGGCATTGAACACTGAAGCTTTCTTT.

The gene calls are TRBV5-6 and TRBJ1-1, with TRBD1 matching over 9 bases. Germline CDR1 SGHDT, CDR2 YYEEEE. V was clipped by 1 base and J by 8 bases; unmatched bases: 15. The CDR3 loop spans 17 amino acids. CDR3 sequence reads: CASSLTGQGLHLGEAFF. The DNA of the CDR3 is TGTGCCAGCAGCTTGACCGGACAGGGGCTTCATCTAGGGGAAGCTTTCTTT.

This clonotype was detected many times. This chain links TRBV6-2 or TRBV6-3 with TRBJ1-1, with D possibly TRBD1 on 6 matching bases. V gave up 5 bases and J gave up 10 bases, with 17 bases separating them. The CDR3 loop spans 13 amino acids. The germline V gene encodes CDR1 MNHEY and CDR2 SVGEGT. CDR3 in amino acids: CASSLAGAVAAFF. The DNA for the CDR3 is TGTGCCAGCAGTCTCGCGGGGGCCGTAGCAGCTTTCTTT.

The CDR3 DNA follows: TGTGCCAGCAGCTTCCGCATACAGGTGGAGGGGAATCAGCCCCAGCATTTT. Translating gives CASSFRIQVEGNQPQHF. The chain is built from TRBV5-5 and TRBJ1-5; D perhaps matches TRBD1 (5 bases). The CDR3 runs 17 residues. Germline V gene sequence: CDR1 SGHKS, CDR2 YYEKEE (reference sequence). The V end lost 2 bases, the J end lost 4 bases, and 19 bases lay between the germline ends.

CDR3 amino acids: CASSRDSGRGYTF. The CDR3 DNA is TGCGCCAGCAGCCGAGACAGTGGTCGCGGCTACACCTTC. V and J are TRBV4-1 and TRBJ1-2, with D tentatively TRBD1 (5 bases). Germline V gives CDR1 MGHRA, CDR2 YSYEKL. This CDR3 has 13 residues. V lost 4 bases, J lost 8 bases, and 14 bases lay in between.

This clonotype was found a few times. The rearrangement uses TRBV27 and TRBJ2-3; D may be TRBD2 (7 bases). The CDR3 spans 22 residues. CDR1 is MNHEY and CDR2 is SMNVEV in the germline V gene (reference sequence). Trimming removed 2 bases at V and 2 bases at J, with 32 bases between. In DNA, the CDR3 is TGTGCCAGCAGTTTACTCGGGTGGGGGGGCCCTACTATCCAAACTCCCACAGATACGCAGTATTTT. Its translation: CASSLLGWGGPTIQTPTDTQYF.

This clonotype appeared a few times. The gene calls are TRBV10-3 and TRBJ2-1; D call uncertain. The germline CDR1 and CDR2 sequences are ENHRY and SYGVKD. This CDR3 comprises 11 residues. Trimming shortened V by 6 bases and J by 9 bases, and 9 bases separated the two germline ends. This chain's CDR3 is CAISDTGEQFF. The CDR3 coding sequence is TGTGCCATCAGCGACACTGGTGAGCAGTTCTTC.

This clonotype was seen a handful of times. The V call is TRBV20-1, the J call TRBJ2-5; possible D gene TRBD1, 7 bases. Trimming took off 0 bases at V and 9 bases at J, with 20 bases between the two ends. The CDR3 is 15 residues long. Per germline, CDR1 DFQATT and CDR2 SNEGSKA (reference sequence). The CDR3, as DNA: TGCAGTGCTAGAGATCCCCAGACAGGGTCGGGGGCCCAGTACTTC. This encodes CSARDPQTGSGAQYF.

This clonotype was found a few times. V gene TRBV2 combines with J gene TRBJ1-5, with a tentative D call TRBD1 (6 bases). Germline V gene sequence: CDR1 SNHLY, CDR2 FYNNEI. Trimming removed 5 bases at V and 2 bases at J, with 13 bases between. This CDR3 is built from 15 residues. CDR3 DNA: TGTGCCAGCAGTCGGACAGAGCGGGGCAATCAGCCCCAGCATTTT. It encodes CASSRTERGNQPQHF.

This clonotype occurred a few times. The V and J genes are TRBV5-1 and TRBJ1-2; D is perhaps TRBD1 (5 bases). Germline-derived CDR1 and CDR2 are SGHRS and YFSETQ. Trimming took off 0 bases at V and 8 bases at J, with 8 bases between the two ends. This CDR3 region has 12 residues. The CDR3 DNA is TGCGCCAGCAGCTTGGAACAGGCGGGCTACACCTTC. This gives the protein CASSLEQAGYTF.

This clonotype came up a few times. V gene TRBV9 combines with J gene TRBJ1-5; D may be TRBD1 (5 bases). Between the trimmed V and J ends, which lost 4 bases and 0 bases, there was a span of 11 bases. Germline CDR1 reads SGDLS; CDR2 reads YYNGEE. This CDR3 comprises 15 residues. The CDR3 protein is CASSLGHLSNQPQHF. The CDR3 coding sequence is TGTGCCAGCAGCCTTGGACATCTTAGCAATCAGCCCCAGCATTTT.

The J gene is TRBJ2-5, the V gene TRBV7-9; 7 positions agree with TRBD2. The ends lost 4 bases at V and 5 bases at J; junction bases unmatched: 1. The germline V gene has CDR1 SEHNR and CDR2 FQNEAQ (reference sequence). The CDR3 consists of 12 residues. DNA of the CDR3: TGTGCCAGCAGCTGGGGGGGTGAGACCCAGTACTTC. Amino acids: CASSWGGETQYF.